The clone carrying this T cell receptor beta chain is labeled medium-sized based on frequency. The antigen is undetermined. Each sample's input was about 250 ng genomic DNA, 35,000 to 40,000 genome equivalents. This sample was included in a study of T cell clusters in autoimmune cytopenias. Germline values: CDR1 MNHNS, CDR2 SASEGT. The CDR3 totals 14 residues. General study points: TRB repertoire shifts in secondary cytopenia and chronic lymphocytic leukemia mostly reflected lymphoma, not autoimmunity.

TRB rearrangements were amplified by touch-down multiplex PCR with mixed TRB-A/B primers. TCRdb derives one entry per CDR3 protein from the multiplex PCR reads, leaving out DNA. The sample data list roughly 2,900 distinct CDR3 sequences. This sample was shared with a second study, whose subject was T cell repertoires in aging, cancer and after chemotherapy. Per that study: Untreated cancer patients had significantly lower blood TCR diversity than age-matched healthy donors. Loss of evenness, beyond lost richness, contributed to age-related TCR diversity decline in cancer patients.

This chain links TRBV6-1 with TRBJ1-1; TCRdb names TRBD1, which stays unverified in the absence of DNA. The source of this sequence is a human donor in good health. The sequencing input was peripheral blood. The CDR3 loop is CATLQGATNTEAFF.